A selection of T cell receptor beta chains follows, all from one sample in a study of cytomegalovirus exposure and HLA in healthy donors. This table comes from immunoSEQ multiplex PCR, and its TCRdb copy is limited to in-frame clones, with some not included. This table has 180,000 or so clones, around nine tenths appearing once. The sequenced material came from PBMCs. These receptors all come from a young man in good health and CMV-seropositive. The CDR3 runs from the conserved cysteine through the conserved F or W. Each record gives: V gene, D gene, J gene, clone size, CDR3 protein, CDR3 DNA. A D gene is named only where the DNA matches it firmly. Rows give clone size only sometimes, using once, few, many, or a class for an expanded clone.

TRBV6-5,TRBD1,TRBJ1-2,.,CASSYSIHRGYGYTF,TGTGCCAGCAGTTACTCGATCCACAGGGGGTATGGCTACACCTTC
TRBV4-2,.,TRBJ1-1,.,CASSQYSENTEAFF,TGTGCCAGCAGCCAGTACAGTGAGAACACTGAAGCTTTCTTT
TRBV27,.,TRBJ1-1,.,CASSPGQNTEAFF,TGTGCCAGCAGTCCAGGACAGAACACTGAAGCTTTCTTT
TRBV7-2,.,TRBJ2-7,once,CASSVGGNYEQYF,TGTGCCAGCAGCGTCGGAGGAAACTACGAGCAGTACTTC
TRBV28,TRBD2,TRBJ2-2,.,CASRGRGGPGELFF,TGTGCCAGCAGAGGTCGGGGGGGACCCGGGGAGCTGTTTTTT
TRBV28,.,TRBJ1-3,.,CASSLEYLSGLVGNTIYF,TGTGCCAGCAGCCTTGAATACCTTAGCGGACTTGTTGGAAACACCATATATTTT
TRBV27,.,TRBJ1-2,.,CASSPGIRHGYTF,TGTGCCAGCAGTCCAGGGATCAGGCATGGCTACACCTTC
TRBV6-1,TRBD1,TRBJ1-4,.,CASSRQGSNEKLFF,TGTGCCAGCAGTCGACAGGGATCTAATGAAAAACTGTTTTTT
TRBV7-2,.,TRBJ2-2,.,CASSLVVARRTGRELFF,TGTGCCAGCAGCTTAGTGGTGGCTCGGAGGACGGGGAGGGAGCTGTTTTTT
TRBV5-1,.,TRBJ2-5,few,CASSLVGLPRGETQYF,TGCGCCAGCAGCTTGGTCGGACTACCGAGGGGAGAGACCCAGTACTTC
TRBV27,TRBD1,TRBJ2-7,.,CASGLSLGTGSYEQYF,TGTGCCAGCGGACTTTCCCTCGGGACAGGGTCCTACGAGCAGTACTTC
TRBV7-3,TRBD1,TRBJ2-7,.,CASSLLDRGGRQYF,TGTGCCAGCAGCTTATTGGACAGGGGAGGTCGGCAGTACTTC
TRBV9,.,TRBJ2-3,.,CASSAVGSTDTQYF,TGTGCCAGCAGCGCGGTCGGGAGCACAGATACGCAGTATTTT
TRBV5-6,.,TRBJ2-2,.,CASSSPATDTGELFF,TGTGCCAGCAGCTCCCCTGCTACCGACACCGGGGAGCTGTTTTTT
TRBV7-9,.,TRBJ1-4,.,CASSLALAGREKLFF,TGTGCCAGCAGCTTAGCGTTGGCAGGTCGGGAGAAACTGTTTTTT
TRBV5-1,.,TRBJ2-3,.,CASSLPAGSTDTQYF,TGCGCCAGCAGCTTGCCCGCAGGAAGCACAGATACGCAGTATTTT
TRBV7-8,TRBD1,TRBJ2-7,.,CASSLVRGQGTYEQYF,TGTGCCAGCAGCTTAGTAAGGGGACAGGGCACCTACGAGCAGTACTTC
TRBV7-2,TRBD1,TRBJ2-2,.,CASSYRGDGATGELFF,TGTGCCAGCAGCTACAGGGGAGATGGGGCCACCGGGGAGCTGTTTTTT
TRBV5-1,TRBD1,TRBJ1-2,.,CASSWGQEANYGYTF,TGCGCCAGCAGCTGGGGACAGGAAGCTAACTATGGCTACACCTTC
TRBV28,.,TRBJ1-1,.,CASSLRRDWYMNTEAFF,TGTGCCAGCAGTTTACGCCGAGACTGGTACATGAACACTGAAGCTTTCTTT
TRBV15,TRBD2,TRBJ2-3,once,CATSRDDPGLGAQYF,TGTGCCACCAGCAGAGATGACCCGGGACTAGGAGCGCAGTATTTT
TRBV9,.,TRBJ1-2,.,CASSAQALGRSYGYTF,TGTGCCAGCAGCGCGCAGGCCCTGGGGCGGTCCTATGGCTACACCTTC
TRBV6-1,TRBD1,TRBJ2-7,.,CASSAQDRGLSYEQYF,TGTGCCAGCAGTGCACAGGACAGGGGGCTCTCCTACGAGCAGTACTTC
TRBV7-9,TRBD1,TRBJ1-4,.,CASSPGQGATNEKLFF,TGTGCCAGCAGCCCTGGACAGGGGGCAACTAATGAAAAACTGTTTTTT
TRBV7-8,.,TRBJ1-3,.,CASKSGGGLSSGNTIYF,TGTGCCAGCAAGTCGGGAGGGGGATTAAGCTCTGGAAACACCATATATTTT
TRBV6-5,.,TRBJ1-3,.,CASSRNRDPGNTIYF,TGTGCCAGCAGTAGAAACAGGGACCCTGGAAACACCATATATTTT
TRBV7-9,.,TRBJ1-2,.,CASSLMGQVLRYGYTF,TGTGCCAGCAGCTTAATGGGGCAGGTTCTTCGCTATGGCTACACCTTC
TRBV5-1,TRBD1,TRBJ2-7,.,CASSYYDRGSGEQYF,TGCGCCAGCAGTTATTACGACAGGGGTTCCGGCGAGCAGTACTTC
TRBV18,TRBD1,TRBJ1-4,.,CASSSLTGARATNEKLFF,TGTGCCAGCTCTTCTCTAACAGGGGCTCGTGCAACTAATGAAAAACTGTTTTTT
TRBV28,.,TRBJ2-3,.,CASSFSTDTQYF,TGTGCCAGCAGTTTTTCGACAGATACGCAGTATTTT
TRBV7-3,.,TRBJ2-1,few,CASSLVGGEQFF,TGTGCCAGCAGCTTAGTTGGCGGCGAGCAGTTCTTC
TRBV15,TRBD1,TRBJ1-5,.,CATSPQGGNQPQHF,TGTGCCACCAGCCCTCAGGGGGGTAATCAGCCCCAGCATTTT
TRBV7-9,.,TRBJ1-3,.,CASSVQGGNTIYF,TGTGCCAGCAGCGTGCAGGGGGGAAACACCATATATTTT
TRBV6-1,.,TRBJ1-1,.,CASSLDRNEAFF,TGTGCCAGCAGTCTCGACAGGAATGAAGCTTTCTTT
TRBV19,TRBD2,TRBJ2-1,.,CASSTGTSFGNEQFF,TGTGCCAGTAGTACCGGGACTAGCTTCGGCAATGAGCAGTTCTTC
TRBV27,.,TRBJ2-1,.,CASRKAGNEQFF,TGTGCCAGCAGGAAAGCTGGCAATGAGCAGTTCTTC
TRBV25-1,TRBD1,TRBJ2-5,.,CASSRQGAETQYF,TGTGCCAGCAGCCGACAGGGGGCAGAGACCCAGTACTTC
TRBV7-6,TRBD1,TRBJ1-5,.,CASSPGQGAAQPQHF,TGTGCCAGCAGCCCGGGACAGGGGGCGGCTCAGCCCCAGCATTTT
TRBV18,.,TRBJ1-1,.,CASSAQTEAFF,TGTGCCAGCTCAGCCCAGACTGAAGCTTTCTTT
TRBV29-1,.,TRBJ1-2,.,CSVVWTDNYGYTF,TGCAGCGTTGTGTGGACAGATAACTATGGCTACACCTTC
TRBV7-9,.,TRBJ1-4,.,CASSLAEAATNEKLFF,TGTGCCAGCAGCTTGGCCGAGGCTGCAACTAATGAAAAACTGTTTTTT
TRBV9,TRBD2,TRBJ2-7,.,CASSVEGLVGEQYF,TGTGCCAGCAGCGTAGAAGGACTAGTTGGCGAGCAGTACTTC
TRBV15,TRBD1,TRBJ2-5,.,CATGNRGRETQYF,TGTGCCACCGGGAACAGGGGGCGAGAGACCCAGTACTTC
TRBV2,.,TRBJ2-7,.,CASSDLKRSSYEQYF,TGTGCCAGCAGTGACCTAAAAAGGAGCTCCTACGAGCAGTACTTC
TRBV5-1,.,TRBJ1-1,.,CASTQQGNTEAFF,TGCGCCAGCACCCAGCAGGGGAACACTGAAGCTTTCTTT
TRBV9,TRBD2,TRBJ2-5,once,CASSPRLAGEQETQYF,TGTGCCAGCAGCCCCCGACTAGCGGGGGAGCAAGAGACCCAGTACTTC
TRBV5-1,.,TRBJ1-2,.,CASSLQSSNYGYTF,TGCGCCAGCAGCCTCCAGTCCTCGAACTATGGCTACACCTTC
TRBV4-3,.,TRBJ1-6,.,CASSQDLDSSYNSPLHF,TGCGCCAGCAGCCAAGATTTGGACAGCTCCTATAATTCACCCCTCCACTTT
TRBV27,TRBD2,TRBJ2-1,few,CASRLRLSGYNNEQFF,TGTGCCAGCAGACTACGACTTAGCGGGTATAACAATGAGCAGTTCTTC
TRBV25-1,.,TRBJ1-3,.,CASSEYVGPPLGNTIYF,TGTGCCAGCAGTGAATACGTGGGGCCACCTCTGGGAAACACCATATATTTT
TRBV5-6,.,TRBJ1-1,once,CASSHGGGEAFF,TGTGCCAGCAGCCACGGCGGAGGTGAAGCTTTCTTT
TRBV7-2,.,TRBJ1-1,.,CASSLGRNTEAFF,TGTGCCAGCAGCTTAGGGAGAAACACTGAAGCTTTCTTT
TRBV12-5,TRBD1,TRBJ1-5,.,CASGPGTGGGQPQHF,TGTGCTAGTGGCCCCGGGACAGGAGGGGGGCAGCCCCAGCATTTT
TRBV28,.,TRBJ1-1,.,CASSPDGVGIHTEAFF,TGTGCCAGCAGTCCCGACGGGGTTGGAATTCACACTGAAGCTTTCTTT
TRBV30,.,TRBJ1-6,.,CAWSVVQGSSPLHF,TGTGCCTGGAGTGTGGTCCAGGGGAGTTCACCCCTCCACTTT